The rows below give T cell receptor beta chains drawn from one sample of a study of blood T cell repertoires in COVID-19. Sequencing used immunoSEQ multiplex PCR; TCRdb keeps in-frame clones, though not all of them. The repertoire holds roughly 260,000 clones, with approximately 89% as singletons. Input material: peripheral blood. Source of these receptors: a man aged 35-49 years who had recovered from COVID-19. CDR3s include the opening cysteine and the closing phenylalanine or tryptophan. D genes are given only for firm matches. Clone size is shown for a subset of rows, as once, few, many or a class of expanded clone.

DNA,CDR3,V,length,D,J,size
TGTGCCAGCAGCCCCCCAGGTGGCTTTAACTATGGCTACACCTTC,CASSPPGGFNYGYTF,TRBV5-6,15,NA,TRBJ1-2,NA
TGTGCCAGCAGCCAAAGGGGGCAGCCACTACTCGAGCAGTACTTC,CASSQRGQPLLEQYF,TRBV3-1/TRBV3-2,15,TRBD1,TRBJ2-7,NA
TGTGCCAGCAGCCCTGGACAGGGGCCACGGGACGAGCAGTACTTC,CASSPGQGPRDEQYF,TRBV11-1,15,TRBD1,TRBJ2-7,NA
TGCGCCAGCAGCCAAGGGTGGGGGCGGTACAATGAGCAGTTCTTC,CASSQGWGRYNEQFF,TRBV4-3,15,NA,TRBJ2-1,NA
TGTGCCAGCAGTTGGGACAGGGATAGTTCACCCCTCCACTTT,CASSWDRDSSPLHF,TRBV25-1,14,TRBD1,TRBJ1-6,few
TGTGCCAGCAGTGAGGCGGAGCGGGAGACCGACGAGCAGTACTTC,CASSEAERETDEQYF,TRBV6-1,15,TRBD2,TRBJ2-7,NA
TGTGCCAGCAGCCAAGTTCCCGTAGGACAGGGTTACTATGGCTACACCTTC,CASSQVPVGQGYYGYTF,TRBV3-1/TRBV3-2,17,TRBD1,TRBJ1-2,NA
TGTGCCAGCAGCTTATCTAGCTCTGAAGCTTTCTTT,CASSLSSSEAFF,TRBV7-9,12,NA,TRBJ1-1,NA
TGCGCCAGCAGCCAACGTCTGACTAGCGGGAGTTTCTACAATGAGCAGTTCTTC,CASSQRLTSGSFYNEQFF,TRBV4-1,18,TRBD2,TRBJ2-1,NA
TGCGCCAGCAGCCAAGTGGACAGGGGATTCACTGAAGCTTTCTTT,CASSQVDRGFTEAFF,TRBV4-1,15,TRBD1,TRBJ1-1,NA
TGTGCCAGTAGTATAGGGGGGGGAGGTCCCTCCTACGAGCAGTACTTC,CASSIGGGGPSYEQYF,TRBV19,16,TRBD2,TRBJ2-7,NA
TGTGCCAGCAGCCCCGCGTCGGCCACGGGTGAGCAGTTCTTC,CASSPASATGEQFF,TRBV9,14,NA,TRBJ2-1,NA
TGTGCCAGCAGTTCATCCACTACAGGTCTAGAGACCCAGTACTTC,CASSSSTTGLETQYF,TRBV28,15,NA,TRBJ2-5,NA
TGTGCCAGCAGCCCCTTAGTGGGTCCAGGGCAGCCCCAGCATTTT,CASSPLVGPGQPQHF,TRBV7-9,15,NA,TRBJ1-5,NA
TGTGCCAGTAGTCTGGTGGACAGGAACTATGGCTACACCTTC,CASSLVDRNYGYTF,TRBV19,14,TRBD1,TRBJ1-2,once
TGCGCCAGCAGCCCCTGGACAGGCCCTGGGGATGAAAAACTGTTTTTT,CASSPWTGPGDEKLFF,TRBV5-1,16,TRBD1,TRBJ1-4,NA
TGTGCCACCAGCAGAGATGGTCTAACCGATACGCAGTATTTT,CATSRDGLTDTQYF,TRBV15,14,NA,TRBJ2-3,NA
TGTGCCAGTAGTATCTATCCCGGGACTAGCGCCAACGAGCAGTACTTC,CASSIYPGTSANEQYF,TRBV19,16,TRBD2,TRBJ2-7,NA
TGTGCCAGCAGCACCGGGACTAGCGGGTCTTCCTACAATGAGCAGTTCTTC,CASSTGTSGSSYNEQFF,TRBV7-2,17,TRBD2,TRBJ2-1,NA
TGTGCCAGCACTGGGGGACTAGCGGGAGGGAACACCGGGGAGCTGTTTTTT,CASTGGLAGGNTGELFF,TRBV19,17,TRBD2,TRBJ2-2,NA
TGCAGCGTTAAGGACAGGGTTTCGGAGACCCAGTACTTC,CSVKDRVSETQYF,TRBV29-1,13,TRBD1,TRBJ2-5,NA
TGTGCCAGTAGTACCAGCACGATTAACCGGGACAGGGCGAATTCACCCCTCCACTTT,CASSTSTINRDRANSPLHF,TRBV19,19,TRBD1,TRBJ1-6,NA
TGTGCCAGCAGTTTAACAGGGACTAGCCGCTTTTACACAGATACGCAGTATTTT,CASSLTGTSRFYTDTQYF,TRBV6-2/TRBV6-3,18,TRBD2,TRBJ2-3,NA
TGTGCCAGCATCCCTACGAACACCGGGGAGCTGTTTTTT,CASIPTNTGELFF,TRBV7-9,13,NA,TRBJ2-2,NA
TGCGCCAGCAGCCAGGCCCGCGGGGGGGGCTCCTACAATGAGCAGTTCTTC,CASSQARGGGSYNEQFF,TRBV4-1,17,TRBD2,TRBJ2-1,NA
TGTGCCAGCAGCGTAGGAGGAGTCTCTGGAAACACCATATATTTT,CASSVGGVSGNTIYF,TRBV9,15,NA,TRBJ1-3,NA
TGTGCCAGTAATAAAGACAGGGGGCATGGCTACACCTTC,CASNKDRGHGYTF,TRBV19,13,TRBD1,TRBJ1-2,once
TGCAGTGCGAGTCTAGCGGTCACCGGGGAGCTGTTTTTT,CSASLAVTGELFF,TRBV20-1,13,TRBD2,TRBJ2-2,NA
TGTGCCAGCAGCCACAGAACAGAAGCTTTCTTT,CASSHRTEAFF,TRBV3-1/TRBV3-2,11,NA,TRBJ1-1,NA
TGTGCCAGCAGCCCCGGGACTAGCGGGGGGGTGGGGTTCCGAGAGACCCAGTACTTC,CASSPGTSGGVGFRETQYF,TRBV11-2,19,TRBD2,TRBJ2-5,NA
TGTGCCAGCAGCGAAACAGGGCGGCAAGAGACCCAGTACTTC,CASSETGRQETQYF,TRBV9,14,NA,TRBJ2-5,NA
TGTGCCAGTAGTATGGGGGGTACTGGGGCCAACGTCCTGACTTTC,CASSMGGTGANVLTF,TRBV19,15,NA,TRBJ2-6,NA
TGTGCCAGTAGTATAGGGACTAGCGGGGATACGCAGTATTTT,CASSIGTSGDTQYF,TRBV19,14,TRBD2,TRBJ2-3,NA
TGCGCCAGCAGCCTGGACCTAGCGGGAGTATCTGGTGAGCAGTTCTTC,CASSLDLAGVSGEQFF,TRBV5-1,16,TRBD2,TRBJ2-1,NA
TGTGCCAGTGGTGACAGCTACGAGCAGTACTTC,CASGDSYEQYF,TRBV19,11,NA,TRBJ2-7,NA
TGCGCCAGCAGCTTGAACCCGGGACAGGGGGCAAGGAACGAGCAGTACTTC,CASSLNPGQGARNEQYF,TRBV5-1,17,TRBD1,TRBJ2-7,NA
TGTGCCAGCAGCCGAGGACTAGCGGGAGGACGGTACGGCACGTTCTTC,CASSRGLAGGRYGTFF,TRBV7-8,16,TRBD2,TRBJ2-1,NA
TGTGCCACCTCAGGGTACAATGAGCAGTTCTTC,CATSGYNEQFF,TRBV19,11,NA,TRBJ2-1,NA
TGTGCCAGCAGCCCTACGGGCAATCAGCCCCAGCATTTT,CASSPTGNQPQHF,TRBV27,13,NA,TRBJ1-5,NA
TGTGCCAGCAGTTCCCTAACTGAGGCCCTCCACTTT,CASSSLTEALHF,TRBV6-2/TRBV6-3,12,NA,TRBJ1-6,NA
TGTGCCAGCAGTCCCCCCGGCAGGGGGCTTGGCTACACCTTC,CASSPPGRGLGYTF,TRBV6-5,14,TRBD1,TRBJ1-2,NA
TGCGCCAGCAGCTTGGGGCAGGGCAGGGCGAGCGAGCAGTACTTC,CASSLGQGRASEQYF,TRBV5-1,15,NA,TRBJ2-7,few
TGTGCCAGCAGTTTGAGGACTAGCGGGAGGTGGGGCTCCTACAATGAGCAGTTCTTC,CASSLRTSGRWGSYNEQFF,TRBV27,19,TRBD2,TRBJ2-1,NA
TGTGCCAGTAGTATGAGGACTAGGTTTCTTCAGTACTTC,CASSMRTRFLQYF,TRBV19,13,TRBD2,TRBJ2-4,NA
TGTGCCAGCAGTTTTCGGGGACAGCAATCCGAGCAGTACTTC,CASSFRGQQSEQYF,TRBV6-2/TRBV6-3,14,TRBD1,TRBJ2-7,NA
TGTGCCAGTAGTATTATGCGGGACCTATCCTACAATGAGCAGTTCTTC,CASSIMRDLSYNEQFF,TRBV19,16,NA,TRBJ2-1,once
TGTGCCAGCAGTCGGGAGGGCGCGACAGATACGCAGTATTTT,CASSREGATDTQYF,TRBV2,14,TRBD2,TRBJ2-3,NA
TGCGCCAGCAGCCAAGATGAAACTAGCGTCACCTACAATGAGCAGTTCTTC,CASSQDETSVTYNEQFF,TRBV4-1,17,TRBD2,TRBJ2-1,NA
TGCAGCGTTGAAGAAGGTGGCAGGGCGAAGAACGAGCAGTACTTC,CSVEEGGRAKNEQYF,TRBV29-1,15,NA,TRBJ2-7,NA
TGTGCCAGCAGCTCAACAGGGGGAGGATACGAGCAGTACTTC,CASSSTGGGYEQYF,TRBV11-2,14,TRBD1,TRBJ2-7,NA
TGTGCCATCTTCACTCCAACGGACACCGGGGAGCTGTTTTTT,CAIFTPTDTGELFF,TRBV6-5,14,NA,TRBJ2-2,NA
TGTGCCAGTAGTATGCGGGAGCCCAACTATGGCTACACCTTC,CASSMREPNYGYTF,TRBV19,14,NA,TRBJ1-2,NA
TGCGCCAGCTACCCTCTTCAGCCGGGACAGGGGCGCGGTGGCTACACCTTC,CASYPLQPGQGRGGYTF,TRBV5-1,17,TRBD1,TRBJ1-2,few
TGTGCCAGCAGTTACTCGACTAGCGGGGGGGCTCTCTACGAGCAGTACTTC,CASSYSTSGGALYEQYF,TRBV6-8,17,TRBD2,TRBJ2-7,NA
TGTGCCAGCAGTTACCCCCGGAGTCTACACACAGATACGCAGTATTTT,CASSYPRSLHTDTQYF,TRBV6-2/TRBV6-3,16,NA,TRBJ2-3,NA
TGTGCCAGCAGCTTAGCGCTAACAGGGGCCTACAATGAGCAGTTCTTC,CASSLALTGAYNEQFF,TRBV7-2,16,TRBD1,TRBJ2-1,NA
TGTGCCAGCAGTACAAGGCGGATCTTCAATGAGCAGTTCTTC,CASSTRRIFNEQFF,TRBV6-6,14,NA,TRBJ2-1,NA
TGTGCCAGCAGCTTCAGTGGCGGCGGGTTGTATGAGCAGTTCTTC,CASSFSGGGLYEQFF,TRBV7-2,15,NA,TRBJ2-1,NA
TGTGCCAGTAGTAAAGGGACAGCCTCGAATCAGCCCCAGCATTTT,CASSKGTASNQPQHF,TRBV19,15,TRBD1,TRBJ1-5,NA
TGCGCCAGCGCCTCCCCCGGGAAGTCCTACGAGCAGTACTTC,CASASPGKSYEQYF,TRBV4-3,14,NA,TRBJ2-7,NA